The following is a T cell receptor beta chain sequence with its context. The sample is drawn from a study of blood T cell repertoires in COVID-19. Study background: In each case, the material was cDNA or gDNA derived from T cells, B-cell-depleted T cells, or PBMCs.

Profiling relied on immunoSEQ multiplex PCR, and the TCRdb table lists in-frame clones only, not all of them. The repertoire holds more than 45,000 clones, with 90% as singletons. This TCR derives from a human donor in a cohort sampled during active COVID-19. The sequenced material came from peripheral blood.

The CDR3 DNA reads as TGTGCCAGCAGCGACGGGACTATCAACACCGGGGAGCTGTTTTTT. It encodes CASSDGTINTGELFF. The V and J genes are TRBV9 and TRBJ2-2; 7 nucleotides match TRBD2. The J segment lost 2 bases and the V segment lost 3 bases, leaving 4 bases of the junction unmatched. CDR3 length equals 15 residues. The V gene's germline CDR1 is SGDLS and CDR2 YYNGEE.